This T cell receptor beta chain emerged from a study of OX40 agonist ivuxolimab in advanced cancers. On the study more broadly: Age averaged around 60 years (range about 20 to 80), and 82.7% were male.

Here immunoSEQ multiplex PCR was the method, and the copy in TCRdb shows in-frame clones only, minus some. Among 45,000 to 60,000 clones listed, roughly 80% were seen once. V was shortened by 7 bases and J by 7 bases, with 8 bases between the two germline ends. The CDR3 totals 12 residues. CDR1 is MDHEN, CDR2 SYDVKM, per germline. Patients were ineligible given autoimmune disease history or systemic immunosuppression. Study results and limitations: Expansion of clones was among the lowest in partial responders at 0.1-3.0 mg/kg. Which antigen the expanded peripheral T cells recognized is unknown.

To note about this clone: Its antigen is undetermined.

V is TRBV28 and J is TRBJ1-6; no clear D. The sample here was CD4+ or CD8+ T cells sorted from blood, taken in a trial of the OX40 agonist ivuxolimab. This sequence was found in an adult with an advanced solid tumor such as melanoma, head and neck, liver or kidney cancer. Here the CDR3 reads CASTRANSPLHF. Written as DNA, the CDR3 is TGTGCCAGCACGAGGGCCAATTCACCCCTCCACTTT.